This TCR beta chain was identified during a study of regulatory dendritic cells for organ transplantation. The data were produced by immunoSEQ multiplex PCR, yet TCRdb's version contains in-frame clones alone and is incomplete. The data show about 21,000 clones, 70% to 90% seen once. As concerns this clone: Its antigen is still unknown.

CDR1 is MNHEY and CDR2 is SMNVEV in the germline V gene (reference sequence). With 4 bases clipped from V and 5 bases from J, the junction kept 9 bases outside the gene matches. The CDR3 covers 17 residues. Allogeneic regulatory or mature dendritic cells were co-cultured for less than 6 days with CFSE-labeled sorted T cells at 1:10. Study observations and caveats: Memory T cells were less diverse than naive, with memory CD8+ most oligoclonal.

The chain employs TRBV27 and TRBJ2-5, with 14 bases fitting TRBD2. The receptor's source is a human donor in good health. Material for sequencing was naive CD4+ T cells from blood cultured with regulatory dendritic cells. Noted subset: CD45RA+ naive T cells. CDR3 residues: CASSSPGTSGRRETQYF. In DNA, the CDR3 is TGTGCCAGCAGTTCCCCGGGGACTAGCGGGAGAAGGGAGACCCAGTACTTC.